These T cell receptor beta chains were read from a single sample in a study of cytomegalovirus exposure and HLA in healthy donors. The table came from immunoSEQ multiplex PCR; TCRdb's copy has only in-frame clones and leaves some out. The sample table includes some 70,000 clones. Material: PBMCs. The origin of the receptors is a man in his forties in good health and CMV-seronegative. Each CDR3 is given with its conserved first and last residue. Fields, in order: CDR3 protein, CDR3 DNA, D gene, J gene, V gene. A D gene is named only where the DNA matches it firmly.

CASSLARFPEVHEQFF | TGTGCCAGCAGCTTAGCGAGATTTCCGGAGGTACATGAGCAGTTCTTC | NA | TRBJ2-1 | TRBV7-7
CASSLAGVEGYTF | TGTGCCAGCAGCTTAGCAGGAGTGGAGGGCTACACCTTC | NA | TRBJ1-2 | TRBV7-6
CSVEDSPGGYEFF | TGCAGCGTTGAAGATTCACCGGGAGGGTACGAGTTCTTC | TRBD2 | TRBJ2-1 | TRBV29-1
CASSIGGYQPQHF | TGTGCCAGTAGTATCGGGGGATATCAGCCCCAGCATTTT | NA | TRBJ1-5 | TRBV19
CASSPLGGSTYEQYF | TGTGCCAGCAGTCCCCTGGGAGGCAGCACCTACGAGCAGTACTTC | NA | TRBJ2-7 | TRBV28
CASDGKEQYF | TGTGCCAGCGACGGGAAAGAGCAGTACTTC | NA | TRBJ2-7 | TRBV6-4
CASRDRGGYEQYF | TGTGCCAGCAGAGACAGGGGGGGCTACGAGCAGTACTTC | TRBD1 | TRBJ2-7 | TRBV6-1
CSVEGSTIEAFF | TGCAGCGTTGAAGGGTCGACTATTGAAGCTTTCTTT | NA | TRBJ1-1 | TRBV29-1
CASSSMETQYF | TGTGCCAGCAGCTCTATGGAGACCCAGTACTTC | NA | TRBJ2-5 | TRBV7-6
CSVGRGLHEQYF | TGCAGCGTTGGCAGGGGGCTCCACGAGCAGTACTTC | TRBD1 | TRBJ2-7 | TRBV29-1
CASSLGNRGKETQYF | TGTGCCAGCAGCTTAGGTAACAGGGGGAAAGAGACCCAGTACTTC | TRBD1 | TRBJ2-5 | TRBV7-9
CASSIREGGRIYEQYF | TGTGCCAGTAGTATAAGAGAGGGGGGGCGCATCTACGAGCAGTACTTC | NA | TRBJ2-7 | TRBV19
CASSPWGGYEQYF | TGTGCCAGCAGCCCCTGGGGGGGGTACGAGCAGTACTTC | TRBD2 | TRBJ2-7 | TRBV5-8
CASSLSPVLLLQGLDTGELFF | TGTGCCAGCAGTTTATCCCCAGTCCTCTTGTTACAGGGATTGGACACCGGGGAGCTGTTTTTT | NA | TRBJ2-2 | TRBV27
CASVILQGAGELFF | TGTGCCAGCGTTATCCTGCAGGGGGCCGGGGAGCTGTTTTTT | TRBD1 | TRBJ2-2 | TRBV6-5